Each of the 20 T cell receptor beta chains below was sequenced from the same sample in a study of CD8 T cells in Susac syndrome. An amount of RNA that ranged from roughly 0.5 to 1 ug was reverse transcribed with random hexamers. In TCRdb, the immunoSEQ multiplex PCR reads were re-called with MiXCR into one record per CDR3 protein. The sample has 170,000 or so distinct CDR3 sequences, approximately 95% seen once. Sequenced input: CD4+ T cells from PBMCs. All receptors derive from a human donor with Susac syndrome.

The chain recombines TRBV20-1 with TRBJ2-3; 7 bases are a match to TRBD1. The germline CDR1 and CDR2 sequences are DFQATT and SNEGSKA (reference sequence). The CDR3 loop spans 13 amino acids. V gave up 6 bases and J gave up 3 bases; unmatched junction bases: 6. The CDR3 here is CSARTGGTDTQYF. CDR3 DNA: TGCAGTGCCCGGACAGGTGGGACAGATACGCAGTATTTT.

The chain recombines TRBV24-1 with TRBJ2-3, with a possible D match to TRBD1 (5 bases). V was trimmed by 5 bases and J by 4 bases, leaving 6 bases between them. The CDR3 extends over 12 amino acids. Germline-derived CDR1 and CDR2 are KGHDR and SFDVKD. CDR3 region: CATSVGADTQYF. In DNA, the CDR3 is TGTGCCACCAGTGTAGGGGCAGATACGCAGTATTTT.

V and J are TRBV20-1 and TRBJ2-1; 13 bases are a match to TRBD2. The V segment lost 6 bases and the J segment 6 bases; nucleotides outside the gene matches: 8. Germline values: CDR1 DFQATT, CDR2 SNEGSKA (reference sequence). CDR3 length: 15 residues. CDR3 nucleotides: TGCAGTGCCCAACCCCGGACTAGCGGGAGCAATGAGCAGTTCTTC. This sequence encodes CSAQPRTSGSNEQFF.

This clonotype showed up just once. The chain recombines TRBV19 with TRBJ2-5; D unclear. V lost 5 bases and J 5 bases, leaving 9 bases between the germline ends. The CDR3 is 12 residues long. Germline assignment: CDR1 LNHDA and CDR2 SQIVND (reference sequence). In DNA form, the CDR3 reads TGTGCCAGTAGTCTGAAAGGGGAGACCCAGTACTTC. As protein: CASSLKGETQYF.

The rearrangement links TRBV29-1 to TRBJ2-5, with a tentative D call TRBD1 (5 bases). The CDR3 spans 12 residues. Deletions cut 4 bases from V and 5 bases from J, with 11 bases between. The germline gives CDR1 SQVTM, CDR2 ANQGSEA. This CDR3 reads CSVVSGWETQYF. The DNA of the CDR3 is TGCAGCGTTGTGTCAGGGTGGGAGACCCAGTACTTC.

This chain links TRBV27 with TRBJ1-2; D unresolved. V was trimmed by 5 bases and J by 4 bases, leaving 11 bases between them. CDR1 and CDR2 from the germline V gene are MNHEY and SMNVEV (reference sequence). This CDR3 contains 13 residues. The CDR3 reads CASSIDGTYGYTF. The DNA of the CDR3 is TGTGCCAGCAGTATCGACGGAACCTATGGCTACACCTTC.

This chain links TRBV5-1 with TRBJ2-7; TRBD1 aligns across 11 bases. V lost 0 bases to trimming and J lost 2 bases; unmatched junction nucleotides: 4. Germline CDR1 SGHRS, CDR2 YFSETQ. CDR3 length: 16 amino acids. The CDR3 coding sequence is TGCGCCAGCAGCTTGGGCTGGGGACAGGGGGCCTACGAGCAGTACTTC. Its translation: CASSLGWGQGAYEQYF.

This clonotype occurred once. The chain uses TRBV18 and TRBJ2-3, with TRBD2 as a possible D gene (5 bases). Germline V gene lookup returns CDR1 KGHSH and CDR2 LQKENI. The V end was cut by 6 bases, the J end by 10 bases, with 14 bases between. This CDR3 is 12 amino acids long. Here the CDR3 reads CASSGLVGAQYF. Here the CDR3 DNA reads TGTGCCAGCTCCGGACTCGTCGGGGCGCAGTATTTT. The full variable domain, with the rest looked up from reference TRBV18 and TRBJ2-3, is NAGVMQNPRHLVRRRGQEARLRCSPMKGHSHVYWYRQLPEEGLKFMVYLQKENIIDESGMPKERFSAEFPKEGPSILRIQQVVRGDSAAYFCASSGLVGAQYFGPGTRLTVL.

CDR3: CATSDIQTQETQYF. The CDR3 DNA sequence: TGTGCCACCAGTGATATCCAGACCCAAGAGACCCAGTACTTC. The chain has TRBV24-1 and TRBJ2-5; D gene ambiguous. Germline V gives CDR1 KGHDR, CDR2 SFDVKD. CDR3 length: 14 residues. V was clipped by 3 bases and J by 1 base, with 8 bases between them.

J is TRBJ2-1 and V is TRBV2, with no clear D. This CDR3 is built from 11 residues. The V gene lost 4 bases and the J gene lost 10 bases, with 8 bases spanning the gap. Germline assignment: CDR1 SNHLY and CDR2 FYNNEI. The CDR3, as DNA: TGTGCCAGCAGTGGTGTTGAGGAGCAGTTCTTC. Translated, it gives CASSGVEEQFF.

The chain is built from TRBV5-1 and TRBJ2-2; maybe TRBD1 (7 bases). Per the germline V gene, CDR1 is SGHRS and CDR2 is YFSETQ. With 4 bases removed from V and 7 bases from J, the gap between germline ends came to 14 bases. CDR3 length: 14 amino acids. The chain's CDR3 is CASSLTGRDGELFF. The CDR3, as DNA: TGCGCCAGCAGCCTGACAGGGCGGGACGGGGAGCTGTTTTTT. The whole variable domain, remainder taken from reference TRBV5-1 and TRBJ2-2, is KAGVTQTPRYLIKTRGQQVTLSCSPISGHRSVSWYQQTPGQGLQFLFEYFSETQRNKGNFPGRFSGRQFSNSRSEMNVSTLELGDSALYLCASSLTGRDGELFFGEGSRLTVL.

The V call is TRBV6-5, the J call TRBJ1-1, with 8 bases identical to TRBD1. This CDR3 region has 14 residues. Per germline, CDR1 MNHEY and CDR2 SVGAGI. The junction had 6 bases not matched to a gene; V was cut back by 8 bases and J by 1 base. The chain's CDR3 is CASLPGQGNTEAFF. The DNA for the CDR3 is TGTGCCAGCCTCCCCGGACAGGGGAACACTGAAGCTTTCTTT.

The chain employs TRBV28 and TRBJ2-5; D is ambiguous. The V end was cut by 6 bases, the J end by 1 base, with 18 bases between. Germline CDR1 reads MDHEN; CDR2 reads SYDVKM. The CDR3 is 16 residues long. As DNA, the CDR3 is TGTGCCAGCAGCCGCCGGAGACGGCAAGGCCAAGAGACCCAGTACTTC. This gives the protein CASSRRRRQGQETQYF.

The chain employs TRBV27 and TRBJ2-7; 9 nucleotides agree with TRBD2. V shed 6 bases, J shed 1 base, and the junction held 7 bases outside the gene matches. The CDR3 length is 15 residues. The V gene's germline CDR1 is MNHEY and CDR2 SMNVEV (reference sequence). CDR3 DNA sequence: TGTGCCAGCAGGCATTCTAGCGGGGCATCCTACGAGCAGTACTTC. It codes for CASRHSSGASYEQYF.

The chain has TRBV12-3 or TRBV12-4 and TRBJ1-5; the match to TRBD1 covers 7 bases. The CDR3 runs 14 residues. The J segment lost 3 bases and the V segment lost 6 bases, leaving 5 bases of the junction unmatched. In DNA, the CDR3 is TGTGCCAGCAGACAAGGACAGGTCAATCAGCCCCAGCATTTT. Residues: CASRQGQVNQPQHF.

The rearrangement uses TRBV2 and TRBJ2-7; no reliable D call. The CDR3 contains 15 residues. Trimming took off 0 bases at V and 0 bases at J, with 9 bases between the two ends. Germline V gene data show CDR1 as SNHLY and CDR2 as FYNNEI. As DNA, the CDR3 is TGTGCCAGCAGTGAAGCTGGTTCGAGCTCCTACGAGCAGTACTTC. This gives the protein CASSEAGSSSYEQYF.

The chain recombines TRBV30 with TRBJ2-2, with no clear D. The CDR3 sequence is 12 residues long. The germline V gene encodes CDR1 GTSNPN and CDR2 SVGIG (reference sequence). V was cut by 5 bases and J by 3 bases, with 7 bases left in between. The CDR3 sequence: CAWFRDTGELFF. CDR3 coding DNA: TGTGCCTGGTTTAGAGACACCGGGGAGCTGTTTTTT.

V is TRBV25-1 and J is TRBJ2-3, with D possibly being TRBD1 or TRBD2 (5 bases each). The V and J ends lost 5 bases and 7 bases respectively, with 16 bases between them. Germline V CDR1 and CDR2: MGHDK, SYGVNS. The length of the CDR3 is 14 residues. CDR3 loop: CASSPGRAQNTQYF. CDR3 nucleotide sequence: TGTGCCAGCAGTCCGGGACGGGCACAGAATACGCAGTATTTT.

The rearrangement joins TRBV20-1 to TRBJ2-7; possibly TRBD1 for D (5 bases). The CDR3 consists of 14 residues. CDR1 is DFQATT, CDR2 SNEGSKA, per germline (reference sequence). V lost 6 bases, J lost 0 bases, and 15 bases lay in between. CDR3 residues: CSALRQSSSYEQYF. In DNA, the CDR3 is TGCAGTGCCCTACGACAGTCCAGCTCCTACGAGCAGTACTTC.

The rearrangement joins TRBV20-1 to TRBJ2-7, with 8 bases lining up with TRBD1. The CDR3 contains 13 residues. V shed 4 bases, J shed 4 bases, and the junction held 6 bases outside the gene matches. The V gene's germline CDR1 is DFQATT and CDR2 SNEGSKA (reference sequence). The CDR3 bases are TGCAGTGCTAAAGTACAGGGGGAGTACGAGCAGTACGTC. Amino acid sequence: CSAKVQGEYEQYV.